The entry that follows covers one T cell receptor beta chain sequence. The antigen remains undetermined. This entry comes from a study of CXCR3-negative and CXCR3-positive naive CD8 T cells. The study, taken as a whole, reports: Comparably high diversity marked both naive subsets, whereas memory CD8+ cells had much lower diversity. Naive subsets showed comparable surface CD5, and TCR interaction strength was also inferred from TRB CDR3 physicochemistry.

TRB cDNA was prepared as libraries by UMI-labeled 5' RACE. TCRdb re-called the 5' RACE reads, yielding one record per CDR3 amino acid sequence without DNA. This sample's clone table lists tens of thousands of distinct CDR3 sequences. Germline V gene sequence: CDR1 DFQATT, CDR2 SNEGSKA (reference sequence). The CDR3 spans 16 residues. The sequence was collected from a human donor in good health. Some clones in this sample may be carry-over from other donors' samples. The source material was naive CXCR3- CD8+ T cells from blood. The subset: CD45RO-CCR7+CD27+CD95- naive CD8+ T cells lacking CXCR3 (TNR3-). This sequence joins TRBV20-1 and TRBJ2-7; TCRdb calls TRBD1, which cannot be checked without DNA. The CDR3 sequence is CSATGPGQGATYEQYF.